This paragraph reports one T cell receptor (beta chain). The antigen is undetermined. Using immunoSEQ multiplex PCR, the repertoire was profiled, and TCRdb retains in-frame clones only, with some absent. This sample has under 15,000 clones, with 88% found just once. The data were obtained in a study of STAT3 mutations in large granular lymphocyte leukemia. General study findings and limits: Differing intervals and regimens complicate linking therapy response to clone burden. TCR clonotype switching after therapy occurred in about 35% of the 18 patients. Every T-cell large granular lymphocyte leukemia patient had at least one immunodominant TCR beta clonotype. Some patients had persisting codominant clonotypes that could mask small clones.

The sample was PBMCs. The source of this sequence is a human donor with T large granular lymphocyte leukemia. Some clones in this sample may be carry-over from other donors' samples.

CDR3 region: CASTYQGGNEKLFF. DNA for the CDR3: TGTGCCAGCACATATCAGGGAGGCAATGAAAAACTGTTTTTT. V is TRBV6-6 and J is TRBJ1-4; TRBD1 is a possible D gene (5 bases). Trimming took 7 bases from V and 5 from J, leaving 14 bases between them. The germline gives CDR1 MNHNY, CDR2 SVGAGI (reference sequence). CDR3 size: 14 residues.